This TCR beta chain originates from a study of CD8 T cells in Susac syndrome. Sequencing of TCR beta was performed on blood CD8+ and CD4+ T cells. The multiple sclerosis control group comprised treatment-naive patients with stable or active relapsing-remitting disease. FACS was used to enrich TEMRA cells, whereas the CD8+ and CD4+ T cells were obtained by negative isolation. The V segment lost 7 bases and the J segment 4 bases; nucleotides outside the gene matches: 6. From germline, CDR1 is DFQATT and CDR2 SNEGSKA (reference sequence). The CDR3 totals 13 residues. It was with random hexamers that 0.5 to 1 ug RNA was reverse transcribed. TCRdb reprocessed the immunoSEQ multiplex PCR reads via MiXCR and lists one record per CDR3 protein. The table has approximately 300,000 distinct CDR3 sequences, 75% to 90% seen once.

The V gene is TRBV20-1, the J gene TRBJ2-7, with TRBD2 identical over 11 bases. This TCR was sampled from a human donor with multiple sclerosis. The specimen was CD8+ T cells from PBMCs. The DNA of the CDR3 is TGCAGTGTCCAACTAGCGGGAGATTACGAGCAGTACTTC. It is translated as CSVQLAGDYEQYF.